The clone carrying this T cell receptor beta chain was detected a few times. Its antigen is unidentified. A single record per CDR3 protein comes from TCRdb applying MiXCR to the 5' RACE reads. The table has almost 400,000 distinct CDR3 sequences, 20% to 25% seen once. Trimming cost V 3 bases and J 8 bases; bases outside gene matches: 9. The CDR3 consists of 13 residues. Germline-derived CDR1 and CDR2 are SQVTM and ANQGSEA. The source of the sample is a study of CD8 T cells in ankylosing spondylitis. Whole-study results and caveats: Reportedly, matched ankylosing spondylitis synovial fluid was significantly enriched for disease-linked clones. Characteristic of ankylosing spondylitis blood, it appeared, was a TCR beta motif comprising several highly homologous variants.

The sequenced sample consisted of blood, either unsorted or a sorted T cell fraction (not recorded which). This TCR was sampled from a male donor with ankylosing spondylitis. This chain uses TRBV29-1 with TRBJ1-2; TRBD1 agrees at 7 bases. The CDR3 nucleotides read TGCAGCGTTGATCCCAGGGGGGAATACGGCTACACCTTC. This encodes CSVDPRGEYGYTF.